The T cell receptor beta chain under discussion was sequenced for a study of blood T cells in healthy people across ages. Findings of the study overall: Older age went with lower TCR beta diversity per million T cells, in a roughly linear way.

A second roughly 7 to 12 cycle PCR used barcoded and J-beta primers. TCRdb redid the calling of the 5' RACE reads with MiXCR, one entry per CDR3 protein. The sample has 650,000 to 1,000,000 distinct CDR3 sequences, around 34% seen once. Note on this clonotype: The antigen is not known.

Deletions cut 0 bases from V and 5 bases from J, with 7 bases between. The germline V gene has CDR1 LNHNV and CDR2 YYDKDF (reference sequence). There are 13 residues in the CDR3. Per sample, at least 5 micrograms of total RNA were extracted. V usage is TRBV15 and J usage is TRBJ2-5; weak D call: TRBD1 (5 bases). Sequenced sample: blood. This TCR came from a man aged 18 to 30 in good health. The CDR3 region is CATSRDQGETQYF. CDR3 DNA: TGTGCCACCAGCAGAGACCAGGGCGAGACCCAGTACTTC.